These T cell receptor beta chains were read from a single sample in a study of shared clonotypes between healthy human individuals. Using immunoSEQ multiplex PCR, the repertoire was profiled, and TCRdb retains in-frame clones only, with some absent. This repertoire shows millions of clones, around 90% found once; its top ten account for around 0.15%. The source material was naive CD4+ T cells sorted from blood. Every receptor here comes from a man aged 18-30 years in good health. CDR3s include the opening cysteine and the closing phenylalanine or tryptophan. The D gene is left open where the match is weak. The size of a clone is reported for some rows only, either as once, few or many, or as a class for expanded clones.

>TRBV7-2|TRBJ1-1|-|once
CASSPVNTEAFF
TGTGCCAGCAGCCCAGTGAACACTGAAGCTTTCTTT
>TRBV7-2|TRBJ1-2|-|-
CASSLEMGYGYTF
TGTGCCAGCAGCTTGGAGATGGGGTATGGCTACACCTTC
>TRBV27|TRBJ2-6|-|-
CASSLNGANVLTF
TGTGCCAGCAGTTTGAACGGGGCCAACGTCCTGACTTTC
>TRBV19|TRBJ1-6|TRBD1|-
CASSPQRDRHNSPLHF
TGTGCCAGTAGTCCACAACGGGACAGGCATAATTCACCCCTCCACTTT
>TRBV5-4|TRBJ2-3|TRBD2|-
CASSQGLAGGGDTQYF
TGTGCCAGCAGCCAGGGACTAGCGGGAGGGGGAGATACGCAGTATTTT
>TRBV7-9|TRBJ1-1|-|few
CASSRRYRDSEVAFF
TGTGCCAGCAGCCGACGTTACCGGGACTCCGAGGTGGCTTTCTTT
>TRBV28|TRBJ2-7|TRBD2|once
CASSFPEERGGYEQYF
TGTGCCAGCAGTTTCCCGGAGGAGCGGGGGGGCTACGAGCAGTACTTC
>TRBV2|TRBJ2-7|-|once
CASSDDRTYEQYF
TGTGCCAGCAGTGACGACAGGACCTACGAGCAGTACTTC
>TRBV30|TRBJ2-1|-|few
CAWSVRAKYNEQFF
TGTGCCTGGAGTGTACGAGCTAAGTACAATGAGCAGTTCTTC
>TRBV27|TRBJ2-7|-|-
CASSFRETSSYEQYF
TGTGCCAGCAGTTTCCGGGAGACTAGCTCCTACGAGCAGTACTTC
>TRBV5-4|TRBJ2-1|-|-
CASSIDSGVTEHEQFF
TGTGCCAGCAGCATTGACAGTGGGGTAACGGAACATGAGCAGTTCTTC
>TRBV6-1|TRBJ1-2|-|-
CASSEVIAGVGDGYTF
TGTGCCAGCAGTGAAGTAATAGCAGGGGTCGGCGATGGCTACACCTTC
>TRBV9|TRBJ2-1|-|-
CASSSGVNEQFF
TGTGCCAGCAGTTCTGGAGTTAATGAGCAGTTCTTC
>TRBV2|TRBJ2-2|-|-
CASSPREAGELFF
TGTGCCAGCAGTCCCAGGGAGGCCGGGGAGCTGTTTTTT
>TRBV19|TRBJ2-5|-|-
CASSEARGETQYF
TGTGCCAGTAGTGAAGCTAGAGGTGAGACCCAGTACTTC
>TRBV19|TRBJ1-3|TRBD1|-
CASSILMGQAGTGNTIYF
TGTGCCAGTAGTATTTTAATGGGACAGGCGGGGACTGGAAACACCATATATTTT
>TRBV10-1|TRBJ2-5|TRBD1|-
CASLLKTGESQETQYF
TGCGCCAGCCTACTCAAGACAGGGGAAAGCCAAGAGACCCAGTACTTC
>TRBV6-4|TRBJ2-3|-|-
CASSDVPVTDTQYF
TGTGCCAGCAGTGACGTGCCCGTCACAGATACGCAGTATTTT
>TRBV10-3|TRBJ2-3|-|-
CAISDFKWGTQYF
TGTGCCATCAGTGACTTCAAATGGGGTACGCAGTATTTT
>TRBV30|TRBJ2-1|TRBD2|-
CAWMSSGRVTQFF
TGTGCCTGGATGTCTAGCGGGAGGGTCACGCAGTTCTTC
>TRBV27|TRBJ1-2|TRBD1|-
CASRRHRGDNIGYTF
TGTGCCAGCAGACGACACAGGGGGGATAATATAGGCTACACCTTC
>TRBV19|TRBJ2-3|-|once
CASSYMARGTDTQYF
TGTGCCAGTAGTTACATGGCGAGGGGGACAGATACGCAGTATTTT
>TRBV4-1|TRBJ2-5|TRBD2|-
CASSQDSGRETQYF
TGCGCCAGCAGCCAAGACAGCGGGAGAGAGACCCAGTACTTC
>TRBV6-1|TRBJ1-2|TRBD1|few
CASSTRQGGNYGYTF
TGTGCCAGCAGTACGCGACAGGGTGGGAACTATGGCTACACCTTC
>TRBV5-4|TRBJ1-5|-|once
CASSSGPANQPQHF
TGTGCCAGCAGCTCGGGACCTGCCAATCAGCCCCAGCATTTT